These 28 T cell receptor beta chains share one sample of origin, sequenced in a study of blood T cell repertoires in COVID-19. The protocol was immunoSEQ multiplex PCR, while the TCRdb copy is restricted to in-frame clones and leaves out a portion. This sample has more than 65,000 clones, with 80% to 90% found just once. Sequencing used peripheral blood. All receptors come from a man between 45 and 60 years old with acute or convalescent COVID-19.

The V gene is TRBV5-6, the J gene TRBJ1-5, with D perhaps TRBD1 (5 bases). V lost 0 bases to trimming and J lost 8 bases, with 12 bases between them. The CDR3 is 14 residues long. Germline CDR1 reads SGHDT; CDR2 reads YYEEEE. The chain's CDR3 is CASSLAGGVEPQHF. In DNA form, the CDR3 reads TGTGCCAGCAGCTTGGCCGGAGGGGTCGAGCCCCAGCATTTT.

This clone was picked up one time. This chain joins TRBV5-4 and TRBJ2-5, with 7 nucleotides matching TRBD1. Germline V gene data show CDR1 as SGHNT and CDR2 as YYREEE (reference sequence). Trimming removed 3 bases from V and 3 bases from J; junction bases left unmatched: 8. This CDR3 region has 15 residues. The CDR3 bases are TGTGCCAGCAGCTCATGGTTGACAGGGAAAGAGACCCAGTACTTC. Protein product: CASSSWLTGKETQYF.

The rearrangement links TRBV10-3 to TRBJ1-1, with 7 bases that match TRBD1. Trimming cost V 11 bases and J 7 bases; bases outside gene matches: 10. This CDR3 has 12 amino acids. Per the germline V gene, CDR1 is ENHRY and CDR2 is SYGVKD. The CDR3 here is CAGGGGPNEAFF. CDR3 DNA sequence: TGTGCCGGAGGGGGCGGGCCCAATGAAGCTTTCTTT.

The V and J genes are TRBV3-1 (or the pseudogene TRBV3-2) and TRBJ1-5; D may be TRBD1 (5 bases). V lost 3 bases and J lost 4, with 40 bases in between. This CDR3 has 24 amino acids. CDR1 is LGHDT and CDR2 is YNNKEL in the germline V gene (reference sequence). The CDR3: CASSHPRSTIHQREWGLRNQPQHF. As DNA, the CDR3 is TGTGCCAGCAGCCATCCCAGGTCGACAATCCATCAGCGGGAATGGGGGTTGAGGAATCAGCCCCAGCATTTT.

The chain has TRBV5-4 and TRBJ2-5; a weak D match, TRBD2 (6 bases). The ends were cut back, 0 bases at V and 2 bases at J, with 11 bases in the middle. Germline V CDR1 and CDR2: SGHNT, YYREEE (reference sequence). CDR3 size: 15 residues. The CDR3 is CASSLGAGMQETQYF. Here the CDR3 DNA reads TGTGCCAGCAGCTTGGGAGCGGGCATGCAAGAGACCCAGTACTTC. The full variable domain, rest sourced from reference TRBV5-4 and TRBJ2-5, is ETGVTQSPTHLIKTRGQQVTLRCSSQSGHNTVSWYQQALGQGPQFIFQYYREEENGRGNFPPRFSGLQFPNYSSELNVNALELDDSALYLCASSLGAGMQETQYFGPGTRLLVL.

V is TRBV5-5 and J is TRBJ1-4; D unclear. Trimming shortened V by 1 base and J by 6 bases, and 13 bases separated the two germline ends. The CDR3 spans 15 residues. Per the germline V gene, CDR1 is SGHKS and CDR2 is YYEKEE (reference sequence). This chain's CDR3 is CASSLMDLGDEKLFF. In DNA form, the CDR3 reads TGTGCCAGCAGCTTGATGGACCTCGGGGATGAAAAACTGTTTTTT.

The chain couples TRBV7-9 to TRBJ1-2; D is possibly TRBD1 (5 bases). V lost 2 bases and J lost 0, with 16 bases in between. Germline V lookup: CDR1 SEHNR, CDR2 FQNEAQ (reference sequence). The CDR3 covers 17 residues. In nucleotides, the CDR3 is TGTGCCAGCAGCTTAATGTTACAGGATACAACTAACTATGGCTACACCTTC. Translating it yields CASSLMLQDTTNYGYTF. Using reference TRBV7-9 and TRBJ1-2 for the parts outside the CDR3, the full variable domain is DTGVSQNPRHKITKRGQNVTFRCDPISEHNRLYWYRQTLGQGPEFLTYFQNEAQLEKSRLLSDRFSAERPKGSFSTLEIQRTEQGDSAMYLCASSLMLQDTTNYGYTFGSGTRLTVV.

This clone was counted between two and nine times. The genes are TRBV19 and TRBJ2-1; tentatively, D is TRBD2 (6 bases). With 1 base removed from V and 2 bases from J, the gap between germline ends came to 12 bases. This CDR3 has 16 amino acids. CDR1 and CDR2 from the germline V gene are LNHDA and SQIVND (reference sequence). The CDR3 nucleotides read TGTGCCAGTAGTATAGCCGGGGGATCCGCCTACAATGAGCAGTTCTTC. Its protein is CASSIAGGSAYNEQFF.

This clone was recorded once. The chain uses TRBV6-5 and TRBJ2-1; 8 bases are shared with TRBD1. J gave up 6 bases and V 6 bases, and 7 bases lay outside the gene matches. CDR1 is MNHEY and CDR2 is SVGAGI in the germline V gene. The CDR3 covers 14 residues. In DNA form, the CDR3 reads TGTGCCAGCAGCCTGACAGGGGCCCGCAATGAGCAGTTCTTC. This translates into CASSLTGARNEQFF.

CDR3 in amino acids: CASSLPGGTGMYEQYF. CDR3 coding DNA: TGCGCCAGCAGCTTGCCGGGTGGGACAGGGATGTACGAGCAGTACTTC. The chain links TRBV5-1 to TRBJ2-7, with 9 bases identical to TRBD1. The germline V gene has CDR1 SGHRS and CDR2 YFSETQ. The CDR3 extends over 16 amino acids. The V and J ends lost 1 base and 4 bases, in that order; junction bases with no gene match: 9.

The rearrangement uses TRBV10-2 and TRBJ2-3; 11 positions match TRBD1. With 6 bases clipped from V and 4 bases from J, the junction kept 9 bases outside the gene matches. CDR1 and CDR2 (germline): WSHSY, SAAADI. The CDR3 consists of 16 residues. CDR3 DNA sequence: TGCGCCAGCAGAACCGGGACAGGGGGTAGCGCAGATACGCAGTATTTT. Its translation is CASRTGTGGSADTQYF.

This clone came up a few times. The rearrangement links TRBV6-1 to TRBJ1-6; TRBD1 matches at 8 bases. The CDR3 sequence is 16 residues long. Germline V lookup: CDR1 MNHNS, CDR2 SASEGT. V shed 0 bases, J shed 10 bases, and the junction held 8 bases outside the gene matches. CDR3: CASSEAWDRRRSPLHF. CDR3 coding DNA: TGTGCCAGCAGTGAAGCCTGGGACAGGAGGAGATCACCCCTCCACTTT.

The CDR3 coding sequence is TGCGCCAGCAGCTTGGGCAGCGGGGGGGCCAGGACCTACGAGCAGTACTTC. This encodes CASSLGSGGARTYEQYF. The V call is TRBV5-1, the J call TRBJ2-7, with TRBD2 matching 10 bases. Germline V gene lookup returns CDR1 SGHRS and CDR2 YFSETQ. The CDR3 is made up of 17 amino acids. Unmatched junction bases numbered 8, after V lost 0 bases and J lost 2 bases. The full variable domain, its missing parts supplied by reference TRBV5-1 and TRBJ2-7, is KAGVTQTPRYLIKTRGQQVTLSCSPISGHRSVSWYQQTPGQGLQFLFEYFSETQRNKGNFPGRFSGRQFSNSRSEMNVSTLELGDSALYLCASSLGSGGARTYEQYFGPGTRLTVT.

There are a few counts of this clone. The V and J genes are TRBV19 and TRBJ1-1, with a weak D call TRBD1 (5 bases). The CDR3 totals 14 residues. CDR1 LNHDA and CDR2 SQIVND come from the germline V gene (reference sequence). V dropped 3 bases and J dropped 6 bases, with 14 bases sitting between them. CDR3 protein: CASSIGGNSAEAFF. Written as DNA, the CDR3 is TGTGCCAGTAGTATCGGGGGGAACAGTGCTGAAGCTTTCTTT.

This sequence joins TRBV15 and TRBJ1-1; no firm D call. The germline CDR1 and CDR2 sequences are LNHNV and YYDKDF (reference sequence). Trimming left V 1 base short and J 12 bases short, with 15 bases between. This CDR3 is built from 13 residues. The CDR3 bases are TGTGCCACCAGCAGAGCATCCCGGACGGGGACTTTCTTT. It is translated as CATSRASRTGTFF.

V usage is TRBV11-2 and J usage is TRBJ2-5, with a weak D call TRBD1 (6 bases). Germline V gene sequence: CDR1 SGHAT, CDR2 FQNNGV. The germline V and J ends were trimmed by 5 bases and 1 base, with 14 bases remaining between them. The CDR3 runs 15 residues. The CDR3 bases are TGTGCCAGCAGCCCGCTGGGGGCCCCCCAAGAGACCCAGTACTTC. Translated: CASSPLGAPQETQYF.

The chain links TRBV15 to TRBJ2-7; 7 positions agree with TRBD1. With 2 bases clipped from V and 3 bases from J, the junction kept 7 bases outside the gene matches. CDR3 length: 15 residues. CDR1 LNHNV and CDR2 YYDKDF come from the germline V gene (reference sequence). CDR3 nucleotides: TGTGCCACCAGCAGAAACCCGGACAGGATCTACGAGCAGTACTTC. Translation gives CATSRNPDRIYEQYF.

DNA of the CDR3: TGTGCCAGCACCCGGGAGGGAAGGTACCAAGAGACCCAGTACTTC. It translates to CASTREGRYQETQYF. This chain connects TRBV6-5 to TRBJ2-5; TRBD2 aligns across 8 bases. The CDR3 contains 15 residues. Germline assignment: CDR1 MNHEY and CDR2 SVGAGI. Germline trimming cut 7 bases from V and 0 bases from J; bases unmatched to any gene: 7.

This rearrangement joins TRBV28 to TRBJ1-2, with 12 bases matching TRBD1. From germline, CDR1 is MDHEN and CDR2 SYDVKM. After removal of 6 bases from V and 0 bases from J, the junction contained 11 bases not matched to a gene. This CDR3 region has 18 residues. The CDR3 protein is CASSSPPGQGAANYGYTF. CDR3 sequence (DNA): TGTGCCAGCAGCTCCCCGCCGGGACAGGGGGCCGCTAACTATGGCTACACCTTC.

The J gene is TRBJ2-1, the V gene TRBV9; D gene unclear. The V end lost 2 bases, the J end lost 3 bases, and 12 bases lay between the germline ends. This CDR3 comprises 15 residues. Germline lookup yields CDR1 SGDLS and CDR2 YYNGEE. CDR3 sequence reads: CASSVTVASYNEQFF. The DNA for the CDR3 is TGTGCCAGCAGCGTTACAGTGGCAAGCTACAATGAGCAGTTCTTC.

The chain carries TRBV6-6 and TRBJ1-1, with D perhaps TRBD1 (6 bases). Germline V CDR1 and CDR2: MNHNY, SVGAGI (reference sequence). Trimming took 2 bases from V and 7 from J, leaving 17 bases between them. The CDR3 loop spans 15 amino acids. In DNA form, the CDR3 reads TGTGCCAGCAGTTACACTACTTCAGGGGAGGGTGAAGCTTTCTTT. Translation: CASSYTTSGEGEAFF.

V usage is TRBV6-5 and J usage is TRBJ1-6, with unresolved D. Per germline, CDR1 MNHEY and CDR2 SVGAGI. CDR3 length equals 13 residues. The V gene lost 6 bases and the J gene lost 7 bases, with 10 bases spanning the gap. This CDR3 reads CASRMGPNSPLHF. The DNA of the CDR3 is TGTGCCAGCAGAATGGGCCCAAATTCACCCCTCCACTTT.

This clone appeared once. The genes are TRBV27 and TRBJ2-7; 11 bases align to TRBD1. Germline loops: CDR1 MNHEY, CDR2 SMNVEV (reference sequence). The CDR3 contains 14 residues. The trim removed 6 bases at V and 2 bases at J, leaving 3 bases unmatched. The CDR3 region is CASSLGQGAYEQYF. The CDR3, as DNA: TGTGCCAGCAGCTTGGGACAGGGGGCCTACGAGCAGTACTTC.

The V gene is TRBV4-1, the J gene TRBJ1-5; no firm D call. The germline CDR1 and CDR2 sequences are MGHRA and YSYEKL. V was clipped by 4 bases and J by 2 bases, with 15 bases between them. The length of the CDR3 is 16 residues. In DNA form, the CDR3 reads TGCGCCAGCAGCCGAGAGCCAACCTCGGGCAATCAGCCCCAGCATTTT. Residues: CASSREPTSGNQPQHF.

V is TRBV7-3 and J is TRBJ1-1, with 7 bases lining up with TRBD1. The ends lost 2 bases at V and 0 bases at J; junction bases unmatched: 6. The germline V gene encodes CDR1 SGHTA and CDR2 FQGTGA. The CDR3 contains 16 residues. CDR3 nucleotide sequence: TGTGCCAGCAGCTTAGGCGCAGGGGGGATGAACACTGAAGCTTTCTTT. Translated: CASSLGAGGMNTEAFF.

J is TRBJ1-5 and V is TRBV19, with 8 bases lining up with TRBD1. The ends lost 4 bases at V and 6 bases at J; junction bases unmatched: 11. The CDR3 loop spans 16 amino acids. Germline assignment: CDR1 LNHDA and CDR2 SQIVND (reference sequence). The CDR3 region is CASSNLGQGKGQPQHF. CDR3 in DNA: TGTGCCAGTAGTAATCTCGGACAGGGAAAGGGTCAGCCCCAGCATTTT.

The rearrangement joins TRBV13 to TRBJ1-1; tentative D call: TRBD1 (6 bases). The CDR3 covers 18 residues. CDR1 and CDR2 from the germline V gene are PRHDT and FYEKMQ (reference sequence). Trimming removed 3 bases at V and 0 bases at J, with 20 bases between. The CDR3 bases are TGTGCCAGCAGCTTGAGAACAGGGTTCCCTCACATGAACACTGAAGCTTTCTTT. This codes for CASSLRTGFPHMNTEAFF. Looking up the rest from reference TRBV13 and TRBJ1-1 gives the full variable domain: AAGVIQSPRHLIKEKRETATLKCYPIPRHDTVYWYQQGPGQDPQFLISFYEKMQSDKGSIPDRFSAQQFSDYHSELNMSSLELGDSALYFCASSLRTGFPHMNTEAFFGQGTRLTVV.

The V and J genes are TRBV11-2 and TRBJ2-7, with TRBD2 as a possible D gene (5 bases). CDR3 size: 13 residues. CDR1 is SGHAT and CDR2 is FQNNGV in the germline V gene. V shed 5 bases and J shed 0 bases, with 8 bases lying between them. CDR3 residues: CASSPGSSYEQYV. The DNA for the CDR3 is TGTGCCAGCAGCCCGGGGAGCTCCTACGAGCAGTACGTC.